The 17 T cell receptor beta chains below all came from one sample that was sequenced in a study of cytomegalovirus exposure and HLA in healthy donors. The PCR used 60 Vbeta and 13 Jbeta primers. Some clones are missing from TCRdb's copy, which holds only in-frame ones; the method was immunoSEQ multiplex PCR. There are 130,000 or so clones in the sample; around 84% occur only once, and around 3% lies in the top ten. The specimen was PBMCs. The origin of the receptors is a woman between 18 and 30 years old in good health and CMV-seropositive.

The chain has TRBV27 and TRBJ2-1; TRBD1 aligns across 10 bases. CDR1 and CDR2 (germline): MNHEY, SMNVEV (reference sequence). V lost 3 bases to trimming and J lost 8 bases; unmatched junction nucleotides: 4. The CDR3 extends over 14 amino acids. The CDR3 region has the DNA TGTGCCAGCAGTTTTCGGGACAGGGGCTATGAGCAGTTCTTC. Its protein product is CASSFRDRGYEQFF.

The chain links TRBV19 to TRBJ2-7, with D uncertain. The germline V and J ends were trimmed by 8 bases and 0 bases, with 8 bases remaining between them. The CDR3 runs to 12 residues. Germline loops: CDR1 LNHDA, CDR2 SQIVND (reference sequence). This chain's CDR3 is CASGYSSYEQYF. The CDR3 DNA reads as TGTGCCAGTGGCTACAGCTCCTACGAGCAGTACTTC.

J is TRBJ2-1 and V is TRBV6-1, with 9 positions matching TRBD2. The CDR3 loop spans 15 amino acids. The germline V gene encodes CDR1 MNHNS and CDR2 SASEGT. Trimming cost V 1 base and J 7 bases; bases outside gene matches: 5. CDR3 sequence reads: CASSEEAGGRNEQFF. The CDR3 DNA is TGTGCCAGCAGTGAAGAGGCGGGGGGGCGGAATGAGCAGTTCTTC.

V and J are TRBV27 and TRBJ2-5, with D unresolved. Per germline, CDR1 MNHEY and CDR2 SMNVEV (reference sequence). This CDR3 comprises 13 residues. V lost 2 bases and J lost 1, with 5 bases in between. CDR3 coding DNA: TGTGCCAGCAGTTTAGTACTCCAAGAGACCCAGTACTTC. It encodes CASSLVLQETQYF.

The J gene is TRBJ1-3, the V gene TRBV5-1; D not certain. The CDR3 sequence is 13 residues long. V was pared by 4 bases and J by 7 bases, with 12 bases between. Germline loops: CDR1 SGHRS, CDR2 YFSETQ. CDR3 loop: CASSESVGNTIYF. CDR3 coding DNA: TGCGCCAGCAGCGAATCTGTCGGTAACACCATATATTTT.

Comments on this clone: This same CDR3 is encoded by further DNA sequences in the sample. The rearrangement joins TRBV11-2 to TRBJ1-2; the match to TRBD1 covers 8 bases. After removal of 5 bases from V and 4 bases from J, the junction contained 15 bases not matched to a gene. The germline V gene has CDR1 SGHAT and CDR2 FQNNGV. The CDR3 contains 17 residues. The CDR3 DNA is TGTGCCAGCAGCCCACTGGACAGGGAAGGATGGCTCTATGGCTACACCTTC. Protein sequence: CASSPLDREGWLYGYTF.

In DNA, the CDR3 is TGTGCCAGTGCAGGACAGGCGAACACCGGGGAGCTGTTTTTT. As protein: CASAGQANTGELFF. The chain joins TRBV5-6 to TRBJ2-2, with 7 bases aligning to TRBD1. J lost 0 bases, V lost 8 bases, and 4 bases had no gene match. The CDR3 sequence is 14 residues long. CDR1 SGHDT and CDR2 YYEEEE come from the germline V gene.

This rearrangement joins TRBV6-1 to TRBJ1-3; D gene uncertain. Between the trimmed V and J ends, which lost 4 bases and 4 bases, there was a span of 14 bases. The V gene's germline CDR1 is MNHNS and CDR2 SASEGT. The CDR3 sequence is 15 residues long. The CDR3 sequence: CASSAIYLEGNTIYF. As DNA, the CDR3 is TGTGCCAGCAGTGCGATCTACCTTGAGGGAAACACCATATATTTT.

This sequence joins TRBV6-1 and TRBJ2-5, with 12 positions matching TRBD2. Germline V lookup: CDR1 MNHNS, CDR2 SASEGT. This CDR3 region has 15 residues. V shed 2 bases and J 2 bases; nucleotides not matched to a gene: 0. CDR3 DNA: TGTGCCAGCAGTGAACTAGCGGGGGGGCAAGAGACCCAGTACTTC. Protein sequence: CASSELAGGQETQYF.

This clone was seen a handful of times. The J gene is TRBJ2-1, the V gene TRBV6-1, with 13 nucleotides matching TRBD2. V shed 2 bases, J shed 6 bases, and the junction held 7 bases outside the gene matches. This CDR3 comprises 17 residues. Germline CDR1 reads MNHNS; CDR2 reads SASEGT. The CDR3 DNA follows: TGTGCCAGCAGTGAATGGGAACTAGCGGGGGGGACCAATGAGCAGTTCTTC. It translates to CASSEWELAGGTNEQFF.

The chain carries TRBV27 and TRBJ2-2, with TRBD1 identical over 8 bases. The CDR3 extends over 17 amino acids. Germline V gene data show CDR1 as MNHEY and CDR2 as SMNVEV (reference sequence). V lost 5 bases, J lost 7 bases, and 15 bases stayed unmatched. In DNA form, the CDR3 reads TGTGCCAGCAGTCACCTCCCGGGACAGGTTAGCTACGGGGAGCTGTTTTTT. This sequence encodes CASSHLPGQVSYGELFF.

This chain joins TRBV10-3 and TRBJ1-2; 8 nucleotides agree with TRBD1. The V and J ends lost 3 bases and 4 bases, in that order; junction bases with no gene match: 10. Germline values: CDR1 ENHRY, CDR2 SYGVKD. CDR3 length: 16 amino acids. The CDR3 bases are TGTGCCATCAGTGACAAGGCCAGGGGGCGTACCTATGGCTACACCTTC. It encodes CAISDKARGRTYGYTF.

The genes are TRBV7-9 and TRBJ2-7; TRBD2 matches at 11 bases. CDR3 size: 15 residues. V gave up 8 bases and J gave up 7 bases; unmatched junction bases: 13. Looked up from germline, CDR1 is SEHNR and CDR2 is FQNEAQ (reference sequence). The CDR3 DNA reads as TGTGCCAGCGGCGTAATAGCGGGGGGGGCGGGGGAGCAGTACTTC. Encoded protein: CASGVIAGGAGEQYF.

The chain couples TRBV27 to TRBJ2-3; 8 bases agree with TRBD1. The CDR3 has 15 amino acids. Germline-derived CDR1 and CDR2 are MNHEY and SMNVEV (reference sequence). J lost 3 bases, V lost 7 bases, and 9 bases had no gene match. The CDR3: CASTLRGQVTDTQYF. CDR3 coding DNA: TGTGCCAGCACCCTCCGGGGACAGGTGACAGATACGCAGTATTTT.

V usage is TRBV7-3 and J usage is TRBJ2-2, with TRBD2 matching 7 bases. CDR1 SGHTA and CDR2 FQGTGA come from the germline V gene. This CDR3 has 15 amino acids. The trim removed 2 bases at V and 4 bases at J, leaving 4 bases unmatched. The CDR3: CASSLSGGSTGELFF. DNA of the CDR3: TGTGCCAGCAGCTTATCGGGGGGAAGCACCGGGGAGCTGTTTTTT.

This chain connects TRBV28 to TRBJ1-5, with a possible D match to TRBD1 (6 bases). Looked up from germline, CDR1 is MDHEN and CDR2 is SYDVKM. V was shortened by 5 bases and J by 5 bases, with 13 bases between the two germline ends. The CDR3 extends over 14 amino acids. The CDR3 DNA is TGTGCCAGCAGTCGAGACAGGAGAGATCAGCCCCAGCATTTT. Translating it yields CASSRDRRDQPQHF.

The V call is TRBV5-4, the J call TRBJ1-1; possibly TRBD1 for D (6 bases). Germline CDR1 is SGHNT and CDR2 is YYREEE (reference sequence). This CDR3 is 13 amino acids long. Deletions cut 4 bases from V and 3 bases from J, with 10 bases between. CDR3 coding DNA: TGTGCCAGCAGCCGGAACAGGGACACTGAAGCTTTCTTT. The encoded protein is CASSRNRDTEAFF.